The rows below give T cell receptor beta chains drawn from one sample of a study of T-cell memory formation after mild COVID-19. Each CDR3 protein gets one entry after TCRdb re-called the 5' RACE reads with MiXCR. The sample consists of about 150,000 distinct CDR3 sequences, 25% to 40% of them appearing once. The sample was PBMCs or a T cell subset sorted from them (not recorded which). The receptors were gathered from an adult woman who had mild COVID-19 (a few samples of this study predate the infection). Cell type and time point are not known. Both conserved end residues are part of each CDR3. A D gene is named only where the DNA matches it firmly. The size of a clone is reported for some rows only, either as once, few or many, or as a class for expanded clones.

TRBV15	NA	TRBJ1-1	few	TGTGCCACCAGCAGAGAAGGGCGGCGCACTGAAGCTTTCTTT	CATSREGRRTEAFF
TRBV29-1	NA	TRBJ2-2	NA	TGCAGCATCCCTGCCCCGAGCATCGCGAACACCGGGGAGCTGTTTTTT	CSIPAPSIANTGELFF
TRBV12-3/TRBV12-4	TRBD2	TRBJ2-1	once	TGTGCCAGCAGTTTAGAAGGACTAGCGGGAGGGGGTAATGAGCAGTTCTTC	CASSLEGLAGGGNEQFF
TRBV29-1	NA	TRBJ2-1	NA	TGCAGCGTTGAAGTTTACCTAGCGAATGAGCAGTTCTTC	CSVEVYLANEQFF
TRBV15	NA	TRBJ1-5	NA	TGTGCCACCAGCAGAGGAGGCAGGGTTCATCAGCCCCAGCATTTT	CATSRGGRVHQPQHF
TRBV5-6	NA	TRBJ1-2	NA	TGTGCCAGCAGCGGCCAAGGGGGCTATGGCTACACCTTC	CASSGQGGYGYTF
TRBV20-1	TRBD2	TRBJ2-5	few	TGCAGTGCTAGAGGACATCTTCTAGCGGCCCAAGAGACCCAGTACTTC	CSARGHLLAAQETQYF
TRBV7-2	NA	TRBJ2-1	few	TGTGCCAGCAGCTCCCGGACCGTTCTCTCCTACAATGAGCAGTTCTTC	CASSSRTVLSYNEQFF
TRBV29-1	NA	TRBJ2-1	NA	TGCAGCGTTTTTCTCTACAATGAGCAGTTCTTC	CSVFLYNEQFF
TRBV9	NA	TRBJ2-5	NA	TGTGCCAGCAATTGGAAGGGGGAAGAGACCCAGTACTTC	CASNWKGEETQYF
TRBV29-1	NA	TRBJ2-5	few	TGCAGCGTTGAAGATCCAGTCCCGGAGACCCAGTACTTC	CSVEDPVPETQYF
TRBV3-1	NA	TRBJ2-5	many	TGTGCCAGCAGCGGTGGGACTGTGATGTTCGAGACCCAGTACTTC	CASSGGTVMFETQYF
TRBV5-1	NA	TRBJ1-6	NA	TGCGCCAGCAGCCTTGAGGGGGGGAATAATTCACCCCTCCACTTT	CASSLEGGNNSPLHF
TRBV4-3	NA	TRBJ2-7	few	TGCGCCAGCAGCCAAGATCTCGCCGGCGGGAAGGTTTACGAGCAGTACTTC	CASSQDLAGGKVYEQYF
TRBV6-4	NA	TRBJ2-7	NA	TGTGCCAGCAGTGTGACGGGCGATGCCTACGAGCAGTACTTC	CASSVTGDAYEQYF
TRBV12-3/TRBV12-4	TRBD2	TRBJ2-1	many	TGTGCCAGCAGTCCCGGGACTAGCGGGAGAGATGAGCAGTTCTTC	CASSPGTSGRDEQFF
TRBV7-8	NA	TRBJ1-2	few	TGTGCCAGCAGCTCCACGCAAGGAGGGAGGCCGGTTGGCGGCACCTTC	CASSSTQGGRPVGGTF
TRBV13	NA	TRBJ2-1	NA	TGTGCCAGCGGAGGGGCGAGCGGTCATACCTACAATGAGCAGTTCTTC	CASGGASGHTYNEQFF
TRBV6-5	NA	TRBJ2-7	NA	TGTGCCAGCAGTTGGGACCGCGTGAGAGAGCAGTACTTC	CASSWDRVREQYF
TRBV6-1	TRBD2	TRBJ2-3	NA	TGTGCCAGCAGCCCAGTGGGGGGGACGCAGTATTTT	CASSPVGGTQYF
TRBV3-1	TRBD2	TRBJ2-7	few	TGTGCCAGCAGCCAACAGGTGAGCGGGATGAGGAGGTGGAAGCAGTACTTC	CASSQQVSGMRRWKQYF
TRBV6-2/TRBV6-3	TRBD2	TRBJ2-7	NA	TGTGCCAGCAGTTACTCCCAGGCGGGAGGCCCCTACGAGCAGTACTTC	CASSYSQAGGPYEQYF
TRBV5-1	TRBD1	TRBJ1-2	NA	TGCGCCAGCAGCTTGGTCCCGGGACAGGGCTACACCTTC	CASSLVPGQGYTF
TRBV2	NA	TRBJ1-2	few	TGTGCCAGCAGCCCGACAGACTATGGCTACACCTTC	CASSPTDYGYTF
TRBV24-1	NA	TRBJ1-2	NA	TGTGCCACCAGTGATTATAGTGGCAGGGTAGATGGCTACACCTTC	CATSDYSGRVDGYTF
TRBV5-1	NA	TRBJ1-2	NA	TGCGCCAGCAGCTTGGAAGGCCGGGGCAACTATGGCTACACCTTC	CASSLEGRGNYGYTF